The clone carrying this T cell receptor (beta chain) has ten or more counts. CDR1 SGHTA and CDR2 FQGNSA come from the germline V gene. CDR3 length equals 14 residues. V lost 6 bases to trimming and J lost 3 bases; unmatched junction nucleotides: 7. The sample originates from a study of T cells in Graves' hyperthyroidism and ophthalmopathy. RNA transcripts provided the source from which TCR beta CDR3 regions were amplified. First-round RT-PCR with HTBI primers amplified the TCR CDR3 region. One entry per CDR3 protein results from TCRdb running MiXCR on the multiplex PCR reads. Found here are 250,000 to 300,000 distinct CDR3 sequences, over 15% of them singletons; the top ten hold around 57%.

V is TRBV7-2 and J is TRBJ2-7, with 8 bases identical to TRBD1. The specimen was blood. The clonotype was recovered from a woman in her fifties or sixties with Graves' ophthalmopathy. The CDR3 DNA follows: TGTGCCAGCAGTTTATTACAGGGGGGCTACGAGCAGTACTTC. It encodes CASSLLQGGYEQYF.